This T cell receptor beta chain was sequenced in a study of T cell changes during pregnancy in multiple sclerosis. Generated by immunoSEQ multiplex PCR, the TCRdb table keeps only in-frame clones and is missing some. The sample holds some 81,000 clones; approximately 94% are singletons and the top ten take around 2.6%. Germline loops: CDR1 WSHSY, CDR2 SAAADI. The V end lost 0 bases, the J end lost 0 bases, and 11 bases lay between the germline ends. This CDR3 comprises 16 residues. Material: peripheral blood, obtained after pregnancy. This TCR derives from a female donor in good health, enrolled as a control in a pregnancy study. V and J are TRBV10-2 and TRBJ1-2, with D perhaps TRBD1 (6 bases). The chain's CDR3 is CASSESGARANYGYTF. The CDR3 DNA follows: TGCGCCAGCAGTGAGTCGGGGGCGCGAGCTAACTATGGCTACACCTTC.